This entry concerns a single T cell receptor (beta chain). The data stem from a study of tumor-infiltrating lymphocytes in localized non-small cell lung cancer. TCRdb keeps only in-frame clones here, not all; method: immunoSEQ multiplex PCR. The table shows 9,300 or so clones, with 70% to 85% occurring only once. CDR1 and CDR2 from the germline V gene are GTSNPN and SVGIG (reference sequence). The CDR3 is 12 amino acids. Trimming stripped 4 bases from V and 0 bases from J, with 6 bases between. Sequencing was carried out using uninvolved lung tissue not adjacent to the tumor. The receptor was derived from a human donor with non-small cell lung cancer. The rearrangement joins TRBV30 to TRBJ2-5; TRBD1 might be the D (5 bases). The CDR3 is CAWKTDQETQYF. As DNA, the CDR3 is TGTGCCTGGAAGACAGACCAAGAGACCCAGTACTTC.